This paragraph reports one T cell receptor beta chain. This sample stems from a study of cytomegalovirus exposure and HLA in healthy donors. Use of 60 Vbeta and 13 Jbeta primers characterized the PCR. Sequencing was performed with immunoSEQ multiplex PCR; in TCRdb, only in-frame clones are kept and a portion is missing. This table holds under 150,000 clones, around 69% found once. Germline loops: CDR1 SEHNR, CDR2 FQNEAQ (reference sequence). The germline V and J ends were trimmed by 5 bases and 4 bases, with 17 bases remaining between them. This CDR3 comprises 15 residues. The chain joins TRBV7-9 to TRBJ1-1; the D is unclear. This TCR derives from a human donor in good health. Sequencing input: PBMCs. CDR3 in amino acids: CASSLLGGQGTEAFF. The CDR3 bases are TGTGCCAGCAGCCTCTTAGGAGGGCAAGGCACTGAAGCTTTCTTT.